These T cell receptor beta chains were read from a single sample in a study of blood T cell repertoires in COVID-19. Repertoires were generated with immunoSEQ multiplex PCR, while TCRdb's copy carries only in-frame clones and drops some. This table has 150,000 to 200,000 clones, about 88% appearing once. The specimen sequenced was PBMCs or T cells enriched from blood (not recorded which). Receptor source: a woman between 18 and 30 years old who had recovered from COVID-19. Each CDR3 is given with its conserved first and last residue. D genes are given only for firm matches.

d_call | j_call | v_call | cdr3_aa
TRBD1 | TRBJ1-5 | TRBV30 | CAWSGGTEYQPQHF
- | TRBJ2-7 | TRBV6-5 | CASTQTEAGEQYF
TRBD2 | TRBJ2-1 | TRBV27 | CASSSAGGGYNEQFF
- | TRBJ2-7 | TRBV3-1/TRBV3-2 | CASSRGGYEQYF
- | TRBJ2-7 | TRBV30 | CAWSSPMVRYEQYF
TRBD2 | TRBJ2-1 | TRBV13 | CASFSGGREQFF
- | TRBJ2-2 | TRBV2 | CASSETGVGTGELFF
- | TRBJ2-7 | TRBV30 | CAWQQAAYEQYF
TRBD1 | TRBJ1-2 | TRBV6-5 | CASSTAAGGTYGYTF
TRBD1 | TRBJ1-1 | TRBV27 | CASSFQGDGTEAFF
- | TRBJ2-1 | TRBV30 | CAWSRGLDEQFF
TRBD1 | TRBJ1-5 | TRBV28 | CASSSGQGWEPQHF
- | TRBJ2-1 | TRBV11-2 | CASSLFARQSEQFF
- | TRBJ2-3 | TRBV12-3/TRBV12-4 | CASSPVSADTQYF
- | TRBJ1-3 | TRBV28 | CASGGTRSGNTIYF
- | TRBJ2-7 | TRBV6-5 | CASSFTSNLEQYF
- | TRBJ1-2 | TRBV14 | CASSGQANYGYTF
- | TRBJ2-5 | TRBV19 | CASSIGPGGGQETQYF
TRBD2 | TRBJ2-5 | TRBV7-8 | CASSLWGGQETQYF
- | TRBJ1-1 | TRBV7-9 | CASQSGNTEAFF
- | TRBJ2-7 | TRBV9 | CASSSRIQGEQYF
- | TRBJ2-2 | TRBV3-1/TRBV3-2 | CASSQLGELFF
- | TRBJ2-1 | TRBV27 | CASSPRLVNEQFF
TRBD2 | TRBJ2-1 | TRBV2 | CARGLAGVEQFF
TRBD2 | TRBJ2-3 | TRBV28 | CASSRLAGGPVTDTQYF
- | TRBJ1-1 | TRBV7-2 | CASSLRGGRTGLNTEAFF
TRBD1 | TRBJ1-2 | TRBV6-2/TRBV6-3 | CASSYRPWGQPGGNYGYTF
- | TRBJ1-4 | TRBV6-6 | CASSYSQNEKLFF
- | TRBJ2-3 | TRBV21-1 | CASSKTWTGRPTDTQYF
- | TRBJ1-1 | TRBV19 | CASSIKGGENTEAFF
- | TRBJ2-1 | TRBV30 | CAWSVLEKGDEQFF
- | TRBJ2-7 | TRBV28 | CATNRVYEQYF
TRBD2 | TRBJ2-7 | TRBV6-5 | CASSFRLAIPYEQYF